This T cell receptor (beta chain) derives from a study of a mutant IDH1 vaccine in newly diagnosed glioma. This clone has a handful of counts. What it binds is not known. Described time point: week 11, during vaccination. In the vaccine, a single dose held 300 ug of the mutant IDH1 20-mer peptide, along with topical imiquimod. CDR3 length: 21 amino acids. Germline V lookup: CDR1 LGHNT, CDR2 FRNRAP. The junction had 17 bases not matched to a gene; V was cut back by 1 base and J by 5 bases. The protocol was immunoSEQ multiplex PCR, while the TCRdb copy is restricted to in-frame clones and leaves out a portion. Here the sample spans around 27,000 clones, around 73% being singletons.

This TCR was recovered from a woman between 18 and 30 years old with glioma. The rearrangement uses TRBV12-5 and TRBJ2-1; 13 bases are a match to TRBD2. The material sequenced was PBMCs, taken from a glioma patient whose treatment included an IDH1 peptide vaccine. Here the CDR3 DNA reads TGTGCTAGTGGTTTGGGCAAACCGGGACTAGCGGGGCTGGAAACACACAATGAGCAGTTCTTC. Residues: CASGLGKPGLAGLETHNEQFF.